The entry that follows covers one T cell receptor beta chain sequence. Its antigen is unknown. The PCR ran on 60 Vbeta and 13 Jbeta primers. The assay was immunoSEQ multiplex PCR, and TCRdb's table has in-frame clones only and misses some. The table lists 75,000 to 95,000 clones, about 87% of them singletons. CDR1 and CDR2 from the germline V gene are PRHDT and FYEKMQ (reference sequence). V trimming: 7 bases; J trimming: 0 bases; junction bases outside the gene matches: 13. The CDR3 has 18 residues. This entry comes from a study of cytomegalovirus exposure and HLA in healthy donors. Whole-study results and caveats: Presence/absence analyses assumed roughly uniform sequencing depth across donors, which may not hold.

Donors were ostensibly healthy at sampling, although undocumented immune exposures were probable. The chain couples TRBV13 to TRBJ2-1; 9 nucleotides line up with TRBD2. Sequenced sample: PBMCs. The TCR comes from a man between 18 and 35 years old in good health and CMV-seronegative. The CDR3 DNA sequence: TGTGCCAGCATGCCGGTAGCGGGAGACGGTGGCTCCTACAATGAGCAGTTCTTC. Protein sequence: CASMPVAGDGGSYNEQFF.